This T cell receptor beta chain came from a study of neurological immune-mediated disorders (dated by TCRdb to between 2018 and 2021). In terms of the full investigation: Peripheral blood TCR-beta repertoires from patients with HTLV-I-associated myelopathy (HAM/TSP), patients with multiple sclerosis, and healthy controls were compared in the study using UMI-based sequencing. The approximately 99 TCR-beta libraries included longitudinal samples, technical triplicates and paired sorted CD4+ and CD8+ T-cell subsets alongside PBMC samples. The cohort included some 70 subjects: around 15 with HAM/TSP, around 34 with multiple sclerosis, and approximately 20 healthy controls. Longitudinal HAM/TSP and healthy donors were sampled at 3 time-points each (roughly 3-40 month intervals).

cDNA was synthesized by template-switch 5'RACE using a primer carrying a 10-nucleotide random unique molecular identifier by which each TCR transcript was tagged. Each sequencing run produced over 170 million TCR-beta sequences covering 15-18 subjects. The RNeasy kit was used for extraction of total RNA. The KAPA Real-time Library Amplification kit was used to amplify TCR-beta VDJ regions with primers targeting the TCR constant region and the 5'RACE anchor. A first PCR added sample indexes and Illumina adaptors, and a second PCR then raised library yield. After purification with Ampure beads, the TCR product of roughly 650 bp was size-selected on a 2% E-gel SizeSelection system. Before pooling, library quality was assessed on a Bioanalyzer, concentration was determined with Qubit, and library quantification was performed with the Kapa Library Quantification kit. An Illumina HiSeq 2500 sequenced the libraries paired-end 2 x 150 bp. To increase sequence diversity, about 25-31% phiX was spiked into each library pool. Per the authors' processing: Quality-filtered reads were processed with the UMI-based MiGEC pipeline, and over 90% of raw TCR sequences were removed by the MiGEC pipeline during error correction. IMGT germline references were used for alignment of VDJ genes, and clonotypes were defined by a unique CDR3 amino acid sequence together with V-J genes. Clonal expansion, Shannon diversity and CDR3 relatedness (CalcPairwiseDistances, ClusterSamples) were evaluated with VDJtools, and phylogenetic trees were built with CLCbio workbench. Clones with at least 8 unique UMIs were defined as expanded, with this threshold being based on coefficient-of-variation modelling across technical triplicates. TCRdb's own reprocessing of the public reads used fastp at Q25 and MiXCR and kept productive beta chains. Each CDR3 protein gets just one entry, which takes the most common genes and DNA from the rows behind it. The V and J calls and clone size are TCRdb's, not the authors'. In all, the sample holds 71,000 or so distinct CDR3 sequences, and roughly 13% of those were seen once. 4.6% of the sample is in the top ten clones.

This clonotype was detected many times. The clone's antigen remains unknown. Base quality data are lacking; no much larger clone is found one base away. What this sample's time point label stands for: longitudinal time-point 1 (baseline). For unsorted PBMC libraries, 2 million PBMCs were used after storage in RNAlater at -80 degrees C until RNA extraction. Peripheral blood underwent Ficoll-Hypaque density gradient centrifugation to isolate PBMCs, which were then cryopreserved in liquid nitrogen. Findings and caveats that apply to the study as a whole: TCR clonal expansion was highest in HAM/TSP patients and lowest in MS patients, with MS patients falling below even healthy controls. Expanded clones from different subjects shared no identical CDR3 amino acid sequences, which suggests that TCR-beta repertoires were private in all groups.

Including cysteine and phenylalanine, the CDR3 has 10 amino acids. Only the CDR3 part of the read is kept: 30 bases, read in frame from the first base. Based on the germline V gene, the CDR1 and CDR2 sequences are SQVTM and ANQGSEA. Cut back by 7 bases and 8 bases, the V and J ends lie 9 bases apart. The clonotype originates from a female donor with HTLV-1-associated myelopathy (HAM/TSP). This receptor chain uses TRBV29-1 and TRBJ2-1, and perhaps TRBD1 as D gene, on 5 matching bases. Sequenced material: PBMCs. The bases are TGCAGCGGGGGCGAGGATGAGCAGTTCTTC. Translated, it gives CSGGEDEQFF.